This entry lists 27 T cell receptor beta chains sequenced from one sample in a study of T cell responses to AZD1222 COVID-19 vaccine. TCRdb keeps only in-frame clones here, not all; method: immunoSEQ multiplex PCR. The data contain around 50,000 clones, around 84% of them seen just once; the ten biggest clones take up roughly 10%. Source: peripheral blood, taken on day 0 of AZD1222 vaccination. These receptors were taken from an adult in good health.

The count of this clone is one. The V gene is TRBV9, the J gene TRBJ1-3, with D unresolved. Per germline, CDR1 SGDLS and CDR2 YYNGEE. V was shortened by 0 bases and J by 5 bases, with 9 bases between the two germline ends. The CDR3 is made up of 14 amino acids. The CDR3 sequence: CASSVGTARNTIYF. For the CDR3, the DNA is TGTGCCAGCAGCGTAGGGACCGCTAGAAACACCATATATTTT.

This clone showed up just a few times. The CDR3 loop is CASSLVTANTEAFF. In DNA form, the CDR3 reads TGTGCCAGCAGCTTAGTAACAGCGAACACTGAAGCTTTCTTT. The chain recombines TRBV7-8 with TRBJ1-1; unclear D gene. The CDR3 is made up of 14 amino acids. CDR1 and CDR2 from the germline V gene are SGHVS and FQNEAQ. With 1 base removed from V and 1 base from J, the gap between germline ends came to 7 bases.

The rearrangement uses TRBV7-9 and TRBJ1-2, with TRBD1 as a possible D gene (5 bases). The CDR3 extends over 13 amino acids. Trimming took 0 bases from V and 5 from J, leaving 7 bases between them. Germline CDR1 reads SEHNR; CDR2 reads FQNEAQ (reference sequence). CDR3 amino acids: CASSLARAYGYTF. CDR3 sequence (DNA): TGTGCCAGCAGCTTAGCCAGGGCTTATGGCTACACCTTC.

The chain joins TRBV5-1 to TRBJ2-7, with D perhaps being TRBD1 or TRBD2 (6 bases each). V was shortened by 0 bases and J by 5 bases, with 15 bases between the two germline ends. This CDR3 is built from 15 residues. Germline V gene sequence: CDR1 SGHRS, CDR2 YFSETQ. The CDR3 region is CASSLAWGAPNEQYF. CDR3 nucleotide sequence: TGCGCCAGCAGCTTGGCCTGGGGGGCACCCAACGAGCAGTACTTC.

This clone was picked up a small number of times. The chain couples TRBV4-1 to TRBJ2-7; D ambiguous. The CDR3 length is 13 residues. CDR1 is MGHRA and CDR2 is YSYEKL in the germline V gene. V lost 1 base to trimming and J lost 2 bases, with 6 bases between them. The CDR3 sequence: CASSQGVTYEQYF. CDR3 nucleotides: TGCGCCAGCAGCCAAGGAGTTACCTACGAGCAGTACTTC.

The chain combines TRBV6-1 with TRBJ2-7; possibly TRBD2 for D (5 bases). The V gene lost 2 bases and the J gene lost 4 bases, with 9 bases spanning the gap. The CDR3 loop spans 13 amino acids. Per the germline V gene, CDR1 is MNHNS and CDR2 is SASEGT. This CDR3 is CASSETRGYEQYF. The CDR3 DNA follows: TGTGCCAGCAGTGAAACCCGAGGGTACGAGCAGTACTTC.

The rearrangement links TRBV11-2 to TRBJ2-3; 9 bases fit TRBD2. The length of the CDR3 is 15 residues. Germline CDR1 and CDR2: SGHAT and FQNNGV. With 0 bases clipped from V and 6 bases from J, the junction kept 4 bases outside the gene matches. As DNA, the CDR3 is TGTGCCAGCAGCTTAGATAGCGCGGGGGGGGATACGCAGTATTTT. It encodes CASSLDSAGGDTQYF.

The chain combines TRBV5-3 with TRBJ1-5; possible D gene TRBD1, 5 bases. TRBV5-3 is reported as an ORF; its role is uncertain. CDR3 size: 14 residues. Trimming stripped 4 bases from V and 1 base from J, with 9 bases between. CDR3 sequence reads: CARSRGESNQPQHF. Here the CDR3 DNA reads TGTGCCAGAAGCCGGGGGGAGAGCAATCAGCCCCAGCATTTT.

This rearrangement joins TRBV12-2 to TRBJ1-1; the table's D call, TRBD1, was not checked against the DNA. TRBV12-2 has pseudogene status. The CDR3 extends over 14 amino acids. For the CDR3, the DNA is TGTGCAAGTCGCTTCGGGACAGGGCGAACTGAAGCTTTCTTT. This codes for CASRFGTGRTEAFF.

The chain carries TRBV28 and TRBJ2-3; D could derive from TRBD1 or TRBD2 (5 bases each). Per germline, CDR1 MDHEN and CDR2 SYDVKM. The CDR3 runs 18 residues. V was pared by 0 bases and J by 0 bases, with 16 bases between. In nucleotides, the CDR3 is TGTGCCAGCAGTTTATGGACCGATAGGGACCCTAGCACAGATACGCAGTATTTT. Protein product: CASSLWTDRDPSTDTQYF.

The V gene is TRBV2, the J gene TRBJ2-3, with TRBD2 matching over 10 bases. J lost 2 bases, V lost 7 bases, and 12 bases had no gene match. Per germline, CDR1 SNHLY and CDR2 FYNNEI. The CDR3 length is 17 residues. This CDR3 is CASKGTSDGFLTDTQYF. The CDR3 DNA follows: TGTGCCAGCAAAGGGACTAGCGATGGTTTCCTCACAGATACGCAGTATTTT. The full variable domain, its missing parts supplied by reference TRBV2 and TRBJ2-3, is EPEVTQTPSHQVTQMGQEVILRCVPISNHLYFYWYRQILGQKVEFLVSFYNNEISEKSEIFDDQFSVERPDGSNFTLKIRSTKLEDSAMYFCASKGTSDGFLTDTQYFGPGTRLTVL.

This chain connects TRBV7-2 to TRBJ2-7; TRBD2 agrees at 11 bases. Looked up from germline, CDR1 is SGHTA and CDR2 is FQGNSA. CDR3 length equals 16 residues. V lost 4 bases, J lost 2 bases, and 7 bases stayed unmatched. The CDR3 protein is CASSSFGTSGAYEQYF. For the CDR3, the DNA is TGTGCCAGCAGCTCTTTCGGGACTAGCGGTGCCTACGAGCAGTACTTC.

This chain links TRBV28 with TRBJ2-1; 9 nucleotides agree with TRBD2. V dropped 5 bases and J dropped 4; count of bases not matched to a gene: 6. This CDR3 contains 15 residues. The germline V gene has CDR1 MDHEN and CDR2 SYDVKM. The CDR3 DNA sequence: TGTGCCAGCAGTCCTACTAGCGGGCCTTACAATGAGCAGTTCTTC. It is translated as CASSPTSGPYNEQFF. The entire variable domain, with the rest obtained from reference TRBV28 and TRBJ2-1, is as follows: DVKVTQSSRYLVKRTGEKVFLECVQDMDHENMFWYRQDPGLGLRLIYFSYDVKMKEKGDIPEGYSVSREKKERFSLILESASTNQTSMYLCASSPTSGPYNEQFFGPGTRLTVL.

This chain uses TRBV6-2 or TRBV6-3 with TRBJ1-2; D uncertain. Trimming left V 0 bases short and J 1 base short, with 12 bases between. The CDR3 spans 16 residues. Germline CDR1 and CDR2: MNHEY and SVGEGT. The CDR3 DNA reads as TGTGCCAGCAGTTACTCGAGGCAGGAGATTAACTATGGCTACACCTTC. Translation: CASSYSRQEINYGYTF.

This chain connects TRBV10-2 to TRBJ2-5; the D gene is possibly TRBD2 (6 bases). Trimming stripped 6 bases from V and 5 bases from J, with 19 bases between. The CDR3 is 15 residues long. The germline CDR1 and CDR2 sequences are WSHSY and SAAADI. In DNA, the CDR3 is TGCGCCAGCAGCACTAGGGACTTCCTGCGGGAGACCCAGTACTTC. Protein product: CASSTRDFLRETQYF.

The CDR3 reads CASSQVTGVGYTF. The CDR3 coding sequence is TGTGCCAGCAGCCAAGTAACAGGGGTTGGCTACACCTTC. This rearrangement joins TRBV3-1 (or the pseudogene TRBV3-2) to TRBJ1-2, with 7 bases fitting TRBD1. This CDR3 has 13 residues. Trimming cost V 1 base and J 7 bases; bases outside gene matches: 3. Per the germline V gene, CDR1 is LGHDT and CDR2 is YNNKEL (reference sequence).

This sequence joins TRBV11-1 and TRBJ1-2; no clear D. V was clipped by 1 base and J by 7 bases, with 7 bases between them. Germline-derived CDR1 and CDR2 are SGHAT and FQDESV (reference sequence). This CDR3 contains 12 residues. The CDR3 sequence: CASSLVSGGYTF. In DNA, the CDR3 is TGTGCCAGCAGCTTAGTAAGCGGTGGCTACACCTTC. The whole variable domain, filled in from reference TRBV11-1 and TRBJ1-2, reads EAEVAQSPRYKITEKSQAVAFWCDPISGHATLYWYRQILGQGPELLVQFQDESVVDDSQLPKDRFSAERLKGVDSTLKIQPAELGDSAMYLCASSLVSGGYTFGSGTRLTVV.

This chain links TRBV6-5 with TRBJ2-6; D possibly corresponds to TRBD1 (5 bases). Trimming cost V 4 bases and J 4 bases, with 11 bases left between them. The V gene's germline CDR1 is MNHEY and CDR2 SVGAGI. The CDR3 contains 15 residues. The CDR3 here is CASSFDRSGANVLTF. CDR3 nucleotide sequence: TGTGCCAGCAGTTTCGACAGATCAGGGGCCAACGTCCTGACTTTC.

The CDR3 is CASSLLDPYEQYF. The CDR3 DNA is TGTGCCAGCAGTTTACTAGATCCCTACGAGCAGTACTTC. The chain couples TRBV27 to TRBJ2-7, with no clear D. This CDR3 has 13 amino acids. Germline V CDR1 and CDR2: MNHEY, SMNVEV (reference sequence). V was shortened by 2 bases and J by 2 bases, with 7 bases between the two germline ends.

Of note for this clone: The sample holds other DNA sequences that translate to the same CDR3. The chain employs TRBV7-2 and TRBJ1-3; TRBD1 might be the D (6 bases). V shed 3 bases and J shed 0 bases, with 9 bases lying between them. The CDR3 runs to 15 residues. CDR1 and CDR2 (germline): SGHTA, FQGNSA. As DNA, the CDR3 is TGTGCCAGCAGCTTCGACAGGTCCTCTGGAAACACCATATATTTT. It is translated as CASSFDRSSGNTIYF.

This clone was observed a handful of times. The rearrangement links TRBV12-3 or TRBV12-4 to TRBJ2-5; D call uncertain. Trimming took 6 bases from V and 2 from J, leaving 4 bases between them. The CDR3 has 11 residues. As DNA, the CDR3 is TGTGCCAGCAGCCTACAAGAGACCCAGTACTTC. Translated: CASSLQETQYF.

V and J are TRBV11-2 and TRBJ1-6, with D tentatively TRBD1 (6 bases). The CDR3 extends over 15 amino acids. Germline V gene lookup returns CDR1 SGHAT and CDR2 FQNNGV. Trimming took off 2 bases at V and 9 bases at J, with 14 bases between the two ends. The chain's CDR3 is CASSLSRGFFSPLHF. CDR3 in DNA: TGTGCCAGCAGCTTATCCAGGGGATTCTTTTCACCCCTCCACTTT.

This sequence joins TRBV6-5 and TRBJ1-1; D is unclear. Between the trimmed V and J ends, which lost 5 bases and 7 bases, there was a span of 14 bases. The germline V gene has CDR1 MNHEY and CDR2 SVGAGI. The CDR3 runs to 13 residues. CDR3 bases: TGTGCCAGCAGTCTCCCGCCCGGTTTTGAAGCTTTCTTT. Its protein product is CASSLPPGFEAFF.

The chain is built from TRBV3-1 (or the pseudogene TRBV3-2) and TRBJ2-3; no clear D. Germline loops: CDR1 LGHDT, CDR2 YNNKEL (reference sequence). This CDR3 spans 15 amino acids. V shed 6 bases and J shed 3 bases, with 16 bases lying between them. The DNA for the CDR3 is TGTGCCAGCAGGGGCGGCATCTCTGGGACAGATACGCAGTATTTT. This encodes CASRGGISGTDTQYF.

This clone was counted between two and nine times. J is TRBJ1-2 and V is TRBV6-2 or TRBV6-3; no reliable D call. V was trimmed by 2 bases and J by 0 bases, leaving 16 bases between them. This CDR3 comprises 17 residues. The germline CDR1 and CDR2 sequences are MNHEY and SVGEGT. The CDR3 coding sequence is TGTGCCAGCAGTTACCCCGTGGGCGGAGCTCCTAACTATGGCTACACCTTC. This encodes CASSYPVGGAPNYGYTF.

V usage is TRBV7-8 and J usage is TRBJ1-5; 9 nucleotides line up with TRBD1. V dropped 7 bases and J dropped 5; count of bases not matched to a gene: 12. Germline assignment: CDR1 SGHVS and CDR2 FQNEAQ. This CDR3 has 16 amino acids. The CDR3 sequence is CASTSSGTGNYQPQHF. The CDR3 nucleotides read TGTGCCAGCACCTCCTCCGGGACAGGGAATTATCAGCCCCAGCATTTT.

The rearrangement links TRBV12-3 or TRBV12-4 to TRBJ1-2; D remains unclear. The CDR3 has 11 residues. The V end lost 6 bases, the J end lost 5 bases, and 7 bases lay between the germline ends. Here the CDR3 reads CASSTQYGYTF. The CDR3 nucleotides read TGTGCCAGCAGCACCCAATATGGCTACACCTTC.